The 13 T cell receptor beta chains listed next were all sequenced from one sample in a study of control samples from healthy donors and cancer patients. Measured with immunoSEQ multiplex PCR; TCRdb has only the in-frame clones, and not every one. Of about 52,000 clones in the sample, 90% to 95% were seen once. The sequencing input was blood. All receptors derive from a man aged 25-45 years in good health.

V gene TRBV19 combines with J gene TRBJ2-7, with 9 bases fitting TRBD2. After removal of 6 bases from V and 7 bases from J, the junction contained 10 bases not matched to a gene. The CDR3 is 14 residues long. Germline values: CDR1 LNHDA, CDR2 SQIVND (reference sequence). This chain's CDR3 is CASRLTAGGWEQYF. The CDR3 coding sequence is TGTGCCAGTAGACTGACGGCGGGAGGGTGGGAGCAGTACTTC.

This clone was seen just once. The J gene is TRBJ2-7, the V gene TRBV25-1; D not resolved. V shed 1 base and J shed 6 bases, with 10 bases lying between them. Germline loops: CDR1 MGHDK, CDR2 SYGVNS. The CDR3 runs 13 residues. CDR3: CASSEFWGSEQYF. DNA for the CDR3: TGTGCCAGCAGTGAATTTTGGGGAAGCGAGCAGTACTTC.

The chain's CDR3 is CASSQGDRAYNEQFF. DNA of the CDR3: TGCGCCAGCAGCCAAGGGGACAGGGCGTACAATGAGCAGTTCTTC. The chain uses TRBV4-1 and TRBJ2-1; 9 bases fit TRBD1. V lost 1 base and J lost 4; bases outside the gene matches: 2. Looked up from germline, CDR1 is MGHRA and CDR2 is YSYEKL. CDR3 size: 15 residues.

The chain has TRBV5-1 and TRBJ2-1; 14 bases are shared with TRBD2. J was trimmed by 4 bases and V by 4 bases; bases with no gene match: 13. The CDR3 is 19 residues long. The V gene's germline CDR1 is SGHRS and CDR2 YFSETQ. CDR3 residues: CASSTLQGLAGVGYNEQFF. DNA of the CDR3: TGCGCCAGCAGCACGCTACAGGGACTAGCGGGAGTTGGGTACAATGAGCAGTTCTTC.

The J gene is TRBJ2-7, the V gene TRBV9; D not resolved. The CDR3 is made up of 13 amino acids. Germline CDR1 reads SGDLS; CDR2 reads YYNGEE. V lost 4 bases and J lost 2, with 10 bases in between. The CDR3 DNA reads TGTGCCAGCAGCCCCGAGGTGGCCTACGAGCAGTACTTC. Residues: CASSPEVAYEQYF.

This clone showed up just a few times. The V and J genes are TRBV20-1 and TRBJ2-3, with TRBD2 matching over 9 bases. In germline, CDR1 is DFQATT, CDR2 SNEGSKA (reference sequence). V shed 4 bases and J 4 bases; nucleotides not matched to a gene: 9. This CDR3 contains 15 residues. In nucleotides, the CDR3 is TGCAGTGCTAATGAGCGGGAGGTGGGGGCAGATACGCAGTATTTT. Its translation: CSANEREVGADTQYF.

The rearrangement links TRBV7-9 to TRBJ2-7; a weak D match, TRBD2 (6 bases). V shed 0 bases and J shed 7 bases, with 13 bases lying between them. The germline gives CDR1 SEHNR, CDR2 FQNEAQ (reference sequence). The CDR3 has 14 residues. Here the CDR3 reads CASSLAGGIWEQYF. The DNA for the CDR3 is TGTGCCAGCAGCTTAGCGGGAGGTATTTGGGAGCAGTACTTC.

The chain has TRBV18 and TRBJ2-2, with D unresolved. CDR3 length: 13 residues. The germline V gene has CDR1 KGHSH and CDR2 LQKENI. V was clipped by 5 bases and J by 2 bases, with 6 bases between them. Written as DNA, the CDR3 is TGTGCCAGCTCATCCTCTAACACCGGGGAGCTGTTTTTT. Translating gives CASSSSNTGELFF. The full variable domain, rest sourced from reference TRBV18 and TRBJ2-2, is NAGVMQNPRHLVRRRGQEARLRCSPMKGHSHVYWYRQLPEEGLKFMVYLQKENIIDESGMPKERFSAEFPKEGPSILRIQQVVRGDSAAYFCASSSSNTGELFFGEGSRLTVL.

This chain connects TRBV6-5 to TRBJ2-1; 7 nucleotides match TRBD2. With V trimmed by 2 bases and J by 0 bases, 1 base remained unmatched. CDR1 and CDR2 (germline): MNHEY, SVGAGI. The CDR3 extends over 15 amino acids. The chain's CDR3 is CASSYGRGSYNEQFF. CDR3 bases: TGTGCCAGCAGTTACGGGAGGGGCTCCTACAATGAGCAGTTCTTC.

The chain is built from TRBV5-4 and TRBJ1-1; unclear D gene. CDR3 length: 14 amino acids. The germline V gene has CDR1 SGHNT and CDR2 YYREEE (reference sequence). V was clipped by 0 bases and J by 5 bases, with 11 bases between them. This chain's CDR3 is CASSLADGVTEAFF. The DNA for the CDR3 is TGTGCCAGCAGCTTGGCCGACGGGGTTACTGAAGCTTTCTTT. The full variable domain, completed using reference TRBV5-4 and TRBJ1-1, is ETGVTQSPTHLIKTRGQQVTLRCSSQSGHNTVSWYQQALGQGPQFIFQYYREEENGRGNFPPRFSGLQFPNYSSELNVNALELDDSALYLCASSLADGVTEAFFGQGTRLTVV.

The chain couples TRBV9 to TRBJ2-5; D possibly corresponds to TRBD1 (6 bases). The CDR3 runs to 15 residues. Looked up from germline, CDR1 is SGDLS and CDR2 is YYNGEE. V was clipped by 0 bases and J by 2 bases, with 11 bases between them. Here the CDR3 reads CASSVDQGHQETQYF. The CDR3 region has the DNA TGTGCCAGCAGCGTAGATCAGGGGCATCAAGAGACCCAGTACTTC.

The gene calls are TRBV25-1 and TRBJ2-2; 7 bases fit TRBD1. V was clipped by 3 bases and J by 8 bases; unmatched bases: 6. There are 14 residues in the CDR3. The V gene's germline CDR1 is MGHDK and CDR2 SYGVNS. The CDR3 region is CASSEPHRGGELFF. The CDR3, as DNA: TGTGCCAGCAGTGAGCCTCACAGGGGAGGGGAGCTGTTTTTT.

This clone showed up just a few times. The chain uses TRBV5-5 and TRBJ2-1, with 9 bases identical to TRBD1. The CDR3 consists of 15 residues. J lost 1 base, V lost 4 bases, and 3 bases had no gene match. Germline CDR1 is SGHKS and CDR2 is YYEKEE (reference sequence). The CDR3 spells CASSPGTGSYNEQFF. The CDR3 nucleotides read TGTGCCAGCAGCCCCGGGACAGGGTCCTACAATGAGCAGTTCTTC. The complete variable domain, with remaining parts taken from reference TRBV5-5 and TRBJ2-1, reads DAGVTQSPTHLIKTRGQQVTLRCSPISGHKSVSWYQQVLGQGPQFIFQYYEKEERGRGNFPDRFSARQFPNYSSELNVNALLLGDSALYLCASSPGTGSYNEQFFGPGTRLTVL.